The source of this T cell receptor beta chain is a study of control samples from healthy donors and cancer patients. The germline V and J ends were trimmed by 11 bases and 4 bases, with 11 bases remaining between them. This CDR3 comprises 12 residues. Germline assignment: CDR1 MNHEY and CDR2 SVGAGI. The protocol was immunoSEQ multiplex PCR, while the TCRdb copy is restricted to in-frame clones and leaves out a portion. This table holds about 100,000 clones, about 89% found once. This clone has just one count. The sequenced material came from blood. The sequence was collected from a man aged 25 to 45 in good health. The chain uses TRBV6-5 and TRBJ2-2; a weak D match, TRBD2 (6 bases). CDR3 bases: TGTGCCTCGGAGGGCTTCACCGGGGAGCTGTTTTTT. Amino acid sequence: CASEGFTGELFF.